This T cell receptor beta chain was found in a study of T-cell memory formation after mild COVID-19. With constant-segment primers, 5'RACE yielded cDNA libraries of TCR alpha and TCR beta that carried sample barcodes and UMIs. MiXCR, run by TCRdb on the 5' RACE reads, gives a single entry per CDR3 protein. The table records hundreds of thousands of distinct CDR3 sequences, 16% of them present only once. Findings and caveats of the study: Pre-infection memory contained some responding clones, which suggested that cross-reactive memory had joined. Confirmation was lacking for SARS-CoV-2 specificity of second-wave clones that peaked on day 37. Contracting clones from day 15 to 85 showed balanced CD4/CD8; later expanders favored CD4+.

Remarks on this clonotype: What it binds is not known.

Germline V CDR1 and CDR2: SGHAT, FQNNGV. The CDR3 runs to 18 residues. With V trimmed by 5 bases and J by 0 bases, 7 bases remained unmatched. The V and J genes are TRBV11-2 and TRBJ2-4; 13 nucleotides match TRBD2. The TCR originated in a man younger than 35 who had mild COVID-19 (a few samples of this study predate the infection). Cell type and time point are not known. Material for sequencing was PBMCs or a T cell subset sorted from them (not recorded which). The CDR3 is CASSSSGTSGEAKNIQYF. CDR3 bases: TGTGCCAGCAGCAGCTCTGGGACTAGCGGGGAAGCCAAAAACATTCAGTACTTC.